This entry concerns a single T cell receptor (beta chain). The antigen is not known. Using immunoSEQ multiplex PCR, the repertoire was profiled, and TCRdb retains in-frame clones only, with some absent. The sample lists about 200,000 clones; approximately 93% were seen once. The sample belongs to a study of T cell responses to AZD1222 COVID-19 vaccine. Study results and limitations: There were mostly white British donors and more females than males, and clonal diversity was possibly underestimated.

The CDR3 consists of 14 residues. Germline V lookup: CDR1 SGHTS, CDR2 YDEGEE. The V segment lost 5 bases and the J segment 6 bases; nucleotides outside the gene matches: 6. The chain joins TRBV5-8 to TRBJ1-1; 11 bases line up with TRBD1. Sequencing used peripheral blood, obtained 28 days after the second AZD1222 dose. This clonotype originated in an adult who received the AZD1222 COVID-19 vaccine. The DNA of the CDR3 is TGTGCCAGCAGAAGCCGGGGACAGGGGGCTGAAGCTTTCTTT. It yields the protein CASRSRGQGAEAFF. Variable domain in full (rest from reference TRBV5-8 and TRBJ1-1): EAGVTQSPTHLIKTRGQQATLRCSPISGHTSVYWYQQALGLGLQFLLWYDEGEERNRGNFPPRFSGRQFPNYSSELNVNALELEDSALYLCASRSRGQGAEAFFGQGTRLTVV.